Shown below are 2 T cell receptor beta chains from a single sample sequenced in a study of immune cell composition in non-small cell lung cancer. Data came from immunoSEQ multiplex PCR; TCRdb stores just in-frame clones and leaves some out. The data contain some 2,500 clones, roughly 70% of them singletons. Material: lung tumor tissue. The receptor source for this set is a human donor with non-small cell lung cancer.

J is TRBJ1-3 and V is TRBV27; weak D call: TRBD1 (5 bases). Trimming took 5 bases from V and 7 from J, leaving 21 bases between them. CDR3 length equals 16 residues. Per the germline V gene, CDR1 is MNHEY and CDR2 is SMNVEV (reference sequence). Here the CDR3 DNA reads TGTGCCAGCAGTCCCTTCTTTGACAGCCAGGGCAACACCATATATTTT. Its translation: CASSPFFDSQGNTIYF.

The CDR3 spells CASSRQVGTGELFF. As DNA, the CDR3 is TGTGCCAGCAGCCGGCAGGTGGGCACCGGGGAGCTGTTTTTT. The chain has TRBV7-6 and TRBJ2-2; no clear D. Germline loops: CDR1 SGHVS, CDR2 FNYEAQ. V was shortened by 5 bases and J by 4 bases, with 11 bases between the two germline ends. The CDR3 totals 14 residues.